This TCR beta chain was documented in a study of T cells after yellow fever vaccination (dated by TCRdb to the late 2010s). General notes on the study: The SMART-Seq v4 Ultra Low Input RNA kit was used to prepare libraries from fractions with low cell numbers. The cohort comprised two healthy male donors, one aged 18 to 30 and one aged 30 to 39 years. To track T-cell clones before and after primary and booster YFV17D yellow fever vaccination, bulk TCR alpha and beta repertoires were sequenced longitudinally. Bulk PBMC replicates and cell subsets were isolated from blood drawn at multiple timepoints before and after both primary and secondary immunization. What the authors observed across the whole study: Only two donors were included in the study, so the extent to which the findings can be generalized is limited. Computational filtering was required because FACS-sorted repertoires could contain abundant contaminating clonotypes from the bulk population. The secondary T-cell response was found to be weaker but faster than the primary response, with a peak reached on day 5 rather than on day 15. A small fraction of clonotypes showed up in both the CD4 and CD8 compartments, probably as a result of convergent recombination. Most clones expanded after primary vaccination (around 97% of CD4 and around nine tenths of CD8) were re-detected after the booster, suggesting that broad memory maintenance occurred.

TCR cDNA was synthesized by 5'RACE template switching, through which a universal primer site and unique molecular identifiers were introduced. Priming of cDNA synthesis was performed from both the TCR alpha and TCR beta constant segments. Libraries were amplified in two PCR steps, with sample barcodes and sequencing adapters added in the second step. Libraries were sequenced on Illumina HiSeq 2500 (2x100 bp) or NovaSeq (2x150 bp). The paper's data handling went like this. Reads were demultiplexed and collapsed into UMI consensus sequences with MIGEC, and V(D)J alignment was performed with MiXCR. Vaccine-responding clonotypes were identified with edgeR using replicate PBMC samples, with FDR below 0.01 and a log2 fold change above 5 up to day 15 being required. CD4 or CD8 identity was assigned to each bulk clonotype according to whether the clonotype was present at higher abundance in the sequenced CD4 repertoire or the sequenced CD8 repertoire. The public sequencing data were trimmed at Q25 with fastp and processed into clonotypes with MiXCR by TCRdb, which kept only in-frame beta chains. Rows are unified per CDR3 protein, each entry keeping the most common DNA and genes. Here the V and J calls rest on TCRdb's processing, not on the authors' analysis. The sample table holds about 350,000 distinct CDR3 sequences, of which approximately 10% were seen once. Of the sample, around 19% falls within the top ten clones.

This clonotype was found a few times. The clone's antigen remains unknown. The input lacks base qualities; no much larger clone sits a single base away. Its CDR3 holds 15 amino acids, cysteine through phenylalanine. The only DNA kept is the CDR3, 45 bases in frame from the first base. Here V drops 5 bases and J drops 7 bases, and the junction holds 8 bases not matched to any gene. The treatment or condition label here, explained by the study, means: live attenuated yellow fever vaccine strain. Two biological replicates of bulk PBMCs were collected at each blood-draw timepoint. A standard Ficoll-Paque protocol was used to isolate PBMCs from peripheral blood. TriZol was used to extract RNA from bulk PBMCs, from CD4 and CD8 fractions, and from dextramer-positive and dextramer-negative fractions.

This specimen consisted of PBMCs, obtained on the day of the first yellow fever vaccination. The sequence was obtained from a man younger than 35 who received the YFV17D yellow fever vaccine. This chain joins TRBV12-3 or TRBV12-4 to TRBJ1-1; 12 central bases correspond to TRBD1. The DNA reads TGTGCCAGCAGTGGGACAGGGGGCAGGGCCCGTGAAGCTTTCTTT. The translation is CASSGTGGRAREAFF.